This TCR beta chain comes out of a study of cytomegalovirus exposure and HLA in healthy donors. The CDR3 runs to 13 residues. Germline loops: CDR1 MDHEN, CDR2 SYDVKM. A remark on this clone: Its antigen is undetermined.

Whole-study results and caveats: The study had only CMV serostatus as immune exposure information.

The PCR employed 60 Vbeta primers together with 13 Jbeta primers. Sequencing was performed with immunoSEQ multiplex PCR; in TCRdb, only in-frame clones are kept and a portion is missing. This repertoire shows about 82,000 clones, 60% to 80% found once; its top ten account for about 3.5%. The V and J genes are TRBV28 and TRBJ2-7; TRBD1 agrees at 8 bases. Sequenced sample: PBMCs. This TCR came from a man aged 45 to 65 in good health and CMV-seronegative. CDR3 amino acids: CASTQGVTYEQYF. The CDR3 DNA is TGTGCTTCCACACAGGGGGTCACCTACGAGCAGTACTTC.